A single sample gave rise to the 8 T cell receptor beta chains below, sequenced in a study of lymphopenia after photon versus proton radiotherapy. Libraries were prepared by immunoSEQ multiplex PCR; TCRdb keeps only in-frame clonotypes and omits some of them. Here the sample spans about 58,000 clones, 70% to 85% being singletons. This sample comprised peripheral blood, obtained from a patient treated with proton-based radiotherapy. The receptors stem from a man aged 55 to 70 with pancreatic cancer.

The CDR3 sequence: CASRQGTGGANVLTF. The CDR3 coding sequence is TGTGCCAGCAGGCAGGGTACGGGCGGGGCCAACGTCCTGACTTTC. The chain combines TRBV6-1 with TRBJ2-6; D possibly corresponds to TRBD1 (5 bases). Germline CDR1 and CDR2: MNHNS and SASEGT. The CDR3 spans 15 residues. With 6 bases removed from V and 4 bases from J, the gap between germline ends came to 13 bases.

The V call is TRBV5-1, the J call TRBJ1-1, with TRBD1 as a possible D gene (6 bases). Deletions cut 4 bases from V and 1 base from J, with 20 bases between. The CDR3 consists of 17 residues. Germline V gene data show CDR1 as SGHRS and CDR2 as YFSETQ. CDR3 sequence: CASSPGPGGGQNTEAFF. The CDR3 region has the DNA TGCGCCAGCAGCCCGGGACCCGGAGGGGGTCAGAACACTGAAGCTTTCTTT.

This chain connects TRBV19 to TRBJ2-1; 10 bases are a match to TRBD2. This CDR3 is 14 amino acids long. Losses at the gene ends were 8 bases for V and 9 bases for J; bases not matched to a gene: 10. The germline V gene encodes CDR1 LNHDA and CDR2 SQIVND (reference sequence). Written as DNA, the CDR3 is TGTGCCAGTTCCTCTAGCGGGAGTTTGGCTGAGCAGTTCTTC. It is translated as CASSSSGSLAEQFF.

The chain has TRBV9 and TRBJ1-2, with D hard to call. Germline V lookup: CDR1 SGDLS, CDR2 YYNGEE. Trimming removed 0 bases at V and 6 bases at J, with 9 bases between. The CDR3 contains 13 residues. For the CDR3, the DNA is TGTGCCAGCAGCGTAGTGGGCGGCAATGGCTACACCTTC. This encodes CASSVVGGNGYTF.

This chain links TRBV5-1 with TRBJ2-7; the D is unclear. This CDR3 comprises 11 residues. Trimming cost V 3 bases and J 4 bases, with 5 bases left between them. Germline CDR1 and CDR2: SGHRS and YFSETQ. This chain's CDR3 is CASSSMYEQYF. The CDR3 DNA is TGCGCCAGCAGCTCCATGTACGAGCAGTACTTC.

This clone was counted once. This chain connects TRBV11-2 to TRBJ2-7; D unclear. Germline values: CDR1 SGHAT, CDR2 FQNNGV. Trimming shortened V by 0 bases and J by 2 bases, and 11 bases separated the two germline ends. This CDR3 comprises 15 residues. CDR3 loop: CASSLDGRLTYEQYF. In DNA form, the CDR3 reads TGTGCCAGCAGCTTAGATGGCAGGTTGACCTACGAGCAGTACTTC.

This clone has just one count. V and J are TRBV18 and TRBJ2-3; the match to TRBD2 covers 9 bases. The length of the CDR3 is 15 residues. Per the germline V gene, CDR1 is KGHSH and CDR2 is LQKENI. V lost 3 bases and J lost 4; bases outside the gene matches: 5. The CDR3 is CASSPELAGADTQYF. CDR3 nucleotides: TGTGCCAGCTCACCCGAACTAGCGGGTGCAGATACGCAGTATTTT.

V usage is TRBV7-9 and J usage is TRBJ1-2; 7 bases align to TRBD1. CDR3 size: 14 residues. The trim removed 6 bases at V and 1 base at J, leaving 5 bases unmatched. Looked up from germline, CDR1 is SEHNR and CDR2 is FQNEAQ (reference sequence). The DNA of the CDR3 is TGTGCCAGCAGAGGGGACAGCTATAACTATGGCTACACCTTC. Its translation: CASRGDSYNYGYTF.